The clone carrying this T cell receptor beta chain has just one count. The data stem from a study of blood T cell repertoires in COVID-19. Study-wide background: Specimens from acute and convalescent COVID-19 originated in the United States, Italy and Spain. From T cells, B-cell-depleted T cells, or PBMCs came the material, which was cDNA or gDNA.

Original analysis: Estimation of nucleated cell counts was performed using reference gene primer amplification. Using immunoSEQ multiplex PCR, the repertoire was profiled, and TCRdb retains in-frame clones only, with some absent. That table is the source of V, J and clone size, and D and trimming were worked out from the DNA. The data hold tens of thousands of clones, with about 90% observed a single time. The CDR3 runs 17 residues. Germline CDR1 and CDR2: LNHDA and SQIVND (reference sequence). Trimming took off 4 bases at V and 0 bases at J, with 16 bases between the two ends. The TCR sequence derives from a man aged 45-60 years with active COVID-19. The chain uses TRBV19 and TRBJ1-3, with D uncertain. The source material was peripheral blood. The CDR3 loop is CASSTDGGRISGNTIYF. CDR3 in DNA: TGTGCCAGTAGTACTGACGGCGGGCGGATCTCTGGAAACACCATATATTTT. Combining the CDR3 with reference TRBV19 and TRBJ1-3 gives the whole variable domain DGGITQSPKYLFRKEGQNVTLSCEQNLNHDAMYWYRQDPGQGLRLIYYSQIVNDFQKGDIAEGYSVSREKKESFPLTVTSAQKNPTAFYLCASSTDGGRISGNTIYFGEGSWLTVV.